The T cell receptor (beta chain) described here comes from a study of blood T cell repertoires in COVID-19. Authors' methods: From reference gene primer amplification, estimates of nucleated cell counts were derived. Using immunoSEQ multiplex PCR, the repertoire was profiled, and TCRdb retains in-frame clones only, with some absent. V and J calls and clone size are copied from that table; D and trimming were computed from the DNA. The table shows 150,000 to 200,000 clones, with roughly nine tenths occurring only once. V was pared by 4 bases and J by 4 bases, with 11 bases of the junction left unmatched. CDR1 and CDR2 from the germline V gene are SGHRS and YFSETQ. The CDR3 runs 17 residues.

The chain combines TRBV5-1 with TRBJ1-3; 10 bases are shared with TRBD1. This clonotype was sampled from a woman aged 55-69 years with COVID-19, enrolled during active disease. Sequenced: peripheral blood. The CDR3 reads CASSTSPGTGVGNTIYF. The CDR3 DNA follows: TGCGCCAGCAGCACTAGTCCCGGGACAGGGGTCGGAAACACCATATATTTT. Using reference TRBV5-1 and TRBJ1-3 for the parts outside the CDR3, the full variable domain is KAGVTQTPRYLIKTRGQQVTLSCSPISGHRSVSWYQQTPGQGLQFLFEYFSETQRNKGNFPGRFSGRQFSNSRSEMNVSTLELGDSALYLCASSTSPGTGVGNTIYFGEGSWLTVV.